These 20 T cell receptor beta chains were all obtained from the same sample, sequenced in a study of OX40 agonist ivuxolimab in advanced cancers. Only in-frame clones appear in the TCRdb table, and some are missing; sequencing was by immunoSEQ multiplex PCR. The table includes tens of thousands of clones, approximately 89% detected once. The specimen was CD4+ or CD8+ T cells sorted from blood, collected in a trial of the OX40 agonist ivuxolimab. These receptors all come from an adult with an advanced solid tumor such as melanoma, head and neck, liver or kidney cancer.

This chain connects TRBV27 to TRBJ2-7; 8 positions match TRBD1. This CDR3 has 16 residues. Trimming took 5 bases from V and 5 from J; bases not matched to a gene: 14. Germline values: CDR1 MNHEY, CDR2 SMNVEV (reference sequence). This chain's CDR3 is CASSPSGQGVIHEQYF. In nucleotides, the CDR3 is TGTGCCAGCAGTCCTTCAGGACAGGGTGTGATCCACGAGCAGTACTTC.

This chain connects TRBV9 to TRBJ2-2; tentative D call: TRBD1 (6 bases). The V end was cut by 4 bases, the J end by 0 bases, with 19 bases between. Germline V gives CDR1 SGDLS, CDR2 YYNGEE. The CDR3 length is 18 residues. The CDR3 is CASSFSPGAPANTGELFF. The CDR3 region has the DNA TGTGCCAGCAGCTTTTCCCCAGGGGCCCCCGCGAACACCGGGGAGCTGTTTTTT.

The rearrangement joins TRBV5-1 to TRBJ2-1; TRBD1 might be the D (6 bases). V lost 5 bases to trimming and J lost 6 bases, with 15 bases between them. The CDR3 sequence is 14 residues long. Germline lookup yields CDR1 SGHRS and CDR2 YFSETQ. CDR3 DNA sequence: TGCGCCAGCAGATTACCCGAAGGGGGCAATGAGCAGTTCTTC. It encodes CASRLPEGGNEQFF.

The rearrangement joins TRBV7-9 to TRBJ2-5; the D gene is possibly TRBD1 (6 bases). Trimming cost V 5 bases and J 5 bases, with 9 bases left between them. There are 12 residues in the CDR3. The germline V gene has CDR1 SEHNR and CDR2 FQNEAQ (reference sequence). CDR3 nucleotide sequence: TGTGCCAGCAGCGTAGACAGGGAGACCCAGTACTTC. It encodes CASSVDRETQYF. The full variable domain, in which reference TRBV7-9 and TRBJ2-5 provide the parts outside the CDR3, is DTGVSQNPRHKITKRGQNVTFRCDPISEHNRLYWYRQTLGQGPEFLTYFQNEAQLEKSRLLSDRFSAERPKGSFSTLEIQRTEQGDSAMYLCASSVDRETQYFGPGTRLLVL.

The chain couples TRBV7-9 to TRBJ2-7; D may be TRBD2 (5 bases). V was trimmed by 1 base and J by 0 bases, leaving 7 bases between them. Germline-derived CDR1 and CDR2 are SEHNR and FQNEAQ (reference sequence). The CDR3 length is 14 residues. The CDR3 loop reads CASSLGTSSYEQYF. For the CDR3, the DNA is TGTGCCAGCAGCTTAGGTACTAGCTCCTACGAGCAGTACTTC.

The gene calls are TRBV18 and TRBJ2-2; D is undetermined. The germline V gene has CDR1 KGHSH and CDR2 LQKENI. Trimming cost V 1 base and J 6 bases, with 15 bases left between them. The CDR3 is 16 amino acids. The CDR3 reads CASSPRPPLVAGELFF. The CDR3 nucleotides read TGTGCCAGCTCACCACGACCCCCTCTTGTGGCCGGGGAGCTGTTTTTT.

CDR3 nucleotide sequence: TGTGCCATCAGTGAGATTACAGGCACTGAAGCTTTCTTT. Protein sequence: CAISEITGTEAFF. The V and J genes are TRBV10-3 and TRBJ1-1, with D perhaps matching TRBD1 (5 bases). The length of the CDR3 is 13 residues. The germline CDR1 and CDR2 sequences are ENHRY and SYGVKD. V was shortened by 2 bases and J by 4 bases, with 8 bases between the two germline ends.

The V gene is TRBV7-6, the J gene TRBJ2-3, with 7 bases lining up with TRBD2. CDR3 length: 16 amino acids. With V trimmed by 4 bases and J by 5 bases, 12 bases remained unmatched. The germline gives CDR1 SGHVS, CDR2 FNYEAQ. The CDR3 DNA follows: TGTGCCAGCAGCTCACTCCCCCGGGGCGGGGGAGATACGCAGTATTTT. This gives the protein CASSSLPRGGGDTQYF.

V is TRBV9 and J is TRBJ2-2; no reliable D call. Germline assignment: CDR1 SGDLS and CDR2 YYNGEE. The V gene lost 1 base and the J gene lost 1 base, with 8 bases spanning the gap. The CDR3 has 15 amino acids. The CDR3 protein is CASSVMAGNTGELFF. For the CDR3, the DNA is TGTGCCAGCAGCGTAATGGCAGGGAACACCGGGGAGCTGTTTTTT. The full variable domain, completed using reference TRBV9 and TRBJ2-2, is DSGVTQTPKHLITATGQRVTLRCSPRSGDLSVYWYQQSLDQGLQFLIQYYNGEERAKGNILERFSAQQFPDLHSELNLSSLELGDSALYFCASSVMAGNTGELFFGEGSRLTVL.

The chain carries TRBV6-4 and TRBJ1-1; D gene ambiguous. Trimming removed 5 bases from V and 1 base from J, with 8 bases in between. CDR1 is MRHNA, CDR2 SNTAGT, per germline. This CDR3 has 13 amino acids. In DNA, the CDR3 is TGTGCCAGCAGTAATACAGCGAACACTGAAGCTTTCTTT. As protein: CASSNTANTEAFF.

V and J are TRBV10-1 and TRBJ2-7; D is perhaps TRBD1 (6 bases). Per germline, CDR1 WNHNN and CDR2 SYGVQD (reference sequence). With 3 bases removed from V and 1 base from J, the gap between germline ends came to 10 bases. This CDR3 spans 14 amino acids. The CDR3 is CASSEGQRSYEQYF. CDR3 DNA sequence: TGCGCCAGCAGTGAAGGACAGCGATCCTACGAGCAGTACTTC.

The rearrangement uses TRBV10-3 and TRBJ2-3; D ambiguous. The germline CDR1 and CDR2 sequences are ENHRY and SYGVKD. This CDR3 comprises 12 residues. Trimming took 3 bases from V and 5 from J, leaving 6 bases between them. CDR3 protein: CAISDLVDTQYF. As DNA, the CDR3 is TGTGCCATCAGTGACCTCGTAGATACGCAGTATTTT.

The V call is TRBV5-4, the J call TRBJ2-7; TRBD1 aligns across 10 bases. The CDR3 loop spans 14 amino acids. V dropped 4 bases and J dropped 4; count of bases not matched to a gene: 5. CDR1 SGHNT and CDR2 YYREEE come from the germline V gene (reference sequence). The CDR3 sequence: CASSRDRGTYEQYF. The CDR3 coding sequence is TGTGCCAGCAGCAGGGACAGGGGCACATACGAGCAGTACTTC.

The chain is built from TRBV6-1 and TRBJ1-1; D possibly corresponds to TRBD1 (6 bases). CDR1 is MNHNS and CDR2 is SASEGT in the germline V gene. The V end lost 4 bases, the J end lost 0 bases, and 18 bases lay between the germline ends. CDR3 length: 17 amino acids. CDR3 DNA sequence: TGTGCCAGCAGTGGGGGGCGGGGCGTCGGTATGAACACTGAAGCTTTCTTT. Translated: CASSGGRGVGMNTEAFF.

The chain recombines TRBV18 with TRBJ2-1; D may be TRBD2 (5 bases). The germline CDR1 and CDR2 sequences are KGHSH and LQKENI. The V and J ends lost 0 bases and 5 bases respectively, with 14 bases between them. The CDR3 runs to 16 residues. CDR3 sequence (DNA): TGTGCCAGCTCACCACCGGGAGTAAGGACCCACAATGAGCAGTTCTTC. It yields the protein CASSPPGVRTHNEQFF.

CDR3 sequence (DNA): TGTGCCAGCAAACCCACGGGCTGGGTGGCCCTCCACTTT. Protein product: CASKPTGWVALHF. The rearrangement links TRBV28 to TRBJ1-6, with D uncertain. The germline V gene has CDR1 MDHEN and CDR2 SYDVKM. CDR3 length: 13 amino acids. V lost 7 bases and J 14 bases, leaving 18 bases between the germline ends.

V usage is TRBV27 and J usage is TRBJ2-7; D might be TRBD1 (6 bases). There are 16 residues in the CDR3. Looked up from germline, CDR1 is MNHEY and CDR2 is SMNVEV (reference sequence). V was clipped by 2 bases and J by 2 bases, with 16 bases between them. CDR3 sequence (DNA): TGTGCCAGCAGTTTAAACCCGGACAGTTCCACCTACGAGCAGTACTTC. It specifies CASSLNPDSSTYEQYF.

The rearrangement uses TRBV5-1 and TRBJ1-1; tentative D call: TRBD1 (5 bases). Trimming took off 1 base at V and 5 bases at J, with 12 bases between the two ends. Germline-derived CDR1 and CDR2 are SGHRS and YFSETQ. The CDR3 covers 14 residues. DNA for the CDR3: TGCGCCAGCAGCTTGCGGGGGGAGGAAACTGAAGCTTTCTTT. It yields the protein CASSLRGEETEAFF. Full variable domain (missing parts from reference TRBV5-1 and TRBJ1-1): KAGVTQTPRYLIKTRGQQVTLSCSPISGHRSVSWYQQTPGQGLQFLFEYFSETQRNKGNFPGRFSGRQFSNSRSEMNVSTLELGDSALYLCASSLRGEETEAFFGQGTRLTVV.

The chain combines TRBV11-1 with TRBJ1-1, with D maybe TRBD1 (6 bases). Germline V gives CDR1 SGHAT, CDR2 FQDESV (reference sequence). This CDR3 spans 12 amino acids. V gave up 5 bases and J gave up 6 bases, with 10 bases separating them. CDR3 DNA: TGTGCCAGCAGCCGGGGGCTGGCTGAAGCTTTCTTT. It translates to CASSRGLAEAFF.

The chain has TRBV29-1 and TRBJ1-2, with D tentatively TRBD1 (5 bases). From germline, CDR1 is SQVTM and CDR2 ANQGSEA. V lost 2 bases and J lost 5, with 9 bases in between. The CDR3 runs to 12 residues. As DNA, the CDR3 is TGCAGCGTTGAACAGGGTCTGTATGGCTACACCTTC. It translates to CSVEQGLYGYTF.